The clone carrying this T cell receptor beta chain was recorded many times. The data originate from a study of blood T cells in healthy people across ages. The CDR3 is 13 residues long. Germline CDR1 is MDHEN and CDR2 is SYDVKM. The V gene end was trimmed by 8 bases and the J gene end by 5 bases; junction bases not matched to a gene: 6. Then a second PCR, running roughly 6 to 12 cycles, was carried out with a sample-barcoded 5' primer and a J-beta primer mix. A tag from a template-switch adaptor with 12 random nucleotides marked each cDNA molecule. MiXCR was run by TCRdb on the 5' RACE reads, yielding one entry per CDR3 protein. The sample carries hundreds of thousands of distinct CDR3 sequences, about 32% recorded once.

The chain has TRBV28 and TRBJ2-5; 9 bases line up with TRBD2. Material for sequencing was blood. This TCR came from a woman aged 80 or over in good health. CDR3 DNA: TGTGCCAGCTTGGCGGGGGGGTTCGAGACCCAGTACTTC. It yields the protein CASLAGGFETQYF.